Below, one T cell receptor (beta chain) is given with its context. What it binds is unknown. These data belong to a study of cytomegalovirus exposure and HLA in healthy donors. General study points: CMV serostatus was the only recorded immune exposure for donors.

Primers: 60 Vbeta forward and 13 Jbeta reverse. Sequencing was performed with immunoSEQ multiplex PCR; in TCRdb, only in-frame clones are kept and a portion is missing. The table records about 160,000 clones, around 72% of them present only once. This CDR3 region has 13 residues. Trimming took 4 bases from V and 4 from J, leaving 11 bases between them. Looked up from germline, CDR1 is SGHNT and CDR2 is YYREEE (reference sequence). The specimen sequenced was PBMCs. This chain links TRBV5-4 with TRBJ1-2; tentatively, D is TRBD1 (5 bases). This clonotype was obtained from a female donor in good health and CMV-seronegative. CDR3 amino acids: CASSGQGGYGYTF. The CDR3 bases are TGTGCCAGCAGCGGGCAGGGCGGCTATGGCTACACCTTC.